These 13 T cell receptor beta chains came from one sample sequenced in a study of CD8+ T cells in alopecia areata. Specified treatment: oral pan-JAK inhibitor, 5-10 mg twice daily. Sequencing relied on a cDNA template that was reverse transcribed from extracted RNA. Clones were sequenced by immunoSEQ multiplex PCR, and TCRdb holds only the in-frame ones, with some missing. The sample includes 120,000 to 150,000 clones, 75% to 85% of them seen just once. The sample in question was CD8+ T cells sorted from blood, obtained at week 4, from a patient treated with tofacitinib. These receptors all stem from a human donor with alopecia areata.

The rearrangement uses TRBV2 and TRBJ2-1; a possible D gene is TRBD1 (6 bases). The CDR3 is 11 residues long. V was clipped by 10 bases and J by 13 bases, with 17 bases between them. The germline gives CDR1 SNHLY, CDR2 FYNNEI. The CDR3 region has the DNA TGTGCCACCCTAGTGGGGACATCACAGTTCTTC. Translated: CATLVGTSQFF.

This clone was seen only a few times. V is TRBV23-1 and J is TRBJ2-1; D gene uncertain. TRBV23-1 is classed as an ORF, of uncertain function. V lost 6 bases and J 1 base, leaving 16 bases between the germline ends. This CDR3 region has 16 residues. The DNA for the CDR3 is TGCGCCAGCAGCCGCTGTGGGCACCTATCCTACAATGAGCAGTTCTTC. Translating gives CASSRCGHLSYNEQFF.

V usage is TRBV2 and J usage is TRBJ2-2; D gene uncertain. Germline CDR1 is SNHLY and CDR2 is FYNNEI. With 1 base removed from V and 0 bases from J, the gap between germline ends came to 3 bases. The CDR3 runs 14 residues. CDR3 protein: CASSEVTNTGELFF. CDR3 DNA sequence: TGTGCCAGCAGTGAAGTAACGAACACCGGGGAGCTGTTTTTT.

V gene TRBV5-1 combines with J gene TRBJ2-5; TRBD1 matches 10 bases. The ends lost 0 bases at V and 1 base at J; junction bases unmatched: 15. The CDR3 consists of 20 residues. Germline CDR1 reads SGHRS; CDR2 reads YFSETQ. CDR3 nucleotides: TGCGCCAGCAGCTTGGCAGTGGGGACAGGGGCCCCTTTTCTCCAAGAGACCCAGTACTTC. Translation gives CASSLAVGTGAPFLQETQYF.

The chain links TRBV4-1 to TRBJ2-6; no clear D. Per the germline V gene, CDR1 is MGHRA and CDR2 is YSYEKL. This CDR3 has 14 residues. V was shortened by 4 bases and J by 3 bases, with 7 bases between the two germline ends. CDR3: CASSPLGGANVLTF. The CDR3 nucleotides are TGCGCCAGCAGCCCCCTCGGTGGGGCCAACGTCCTGACTTTC.

The chain uses TRBV7-9 and TRBJ2-2; D may be TRBD1 (6 bases). V lost 5 bases and J lost 3, with 7 bases in between. CDR3 length: 13 amino acids. Germline-derived CDR1 and CDR2 are SEHNR and FQNEAQ (reference sequence). The DNA for the CDR3 is TGTGCCAGCAGCACAGGGTACACCGGGGAGCTGTTTTTT. Encoded protein: CASSTGYTGELFF.

The V call is TRBV7-9, the J call TRBJ2-7; D may correspond to TRBD1 or TRBD2 (5 bases each). Germline V gene data show CDR1 as SEHNR and CDR2 as FQNEAQ (reference sequence). Trimming cost V 5 bases and J 0 bases, with 14 bases left between them. The CDR3 totals 15 residues. CDR3 nucleotide sequence: TGTGCCAGCAGCCCCCGGGACGTGATCTCCTACGAGCAGTACTTC. Its translation is CASSPRDVISYEQYF.

The chain joins TRBV7-2 to TRBJ2-6; 8 bases match TRBD1. V was clipped by 5 bases and J by 5 bases; unmatched bases: 11. Germline lookup yields CDR1 SGHTA and CDR2 FQGNSA. The CDR3 runs 17 residues. The CDR3 sequence is CASSLQGVNSRANVLTF. The CDR3, as DNA: TGTGCCAGCAGCCTACAGGGGGTTAATTCTAGGGCCAACGTCCTGACTTTC. Combining the CDR3 with reference TRBV7-2 and TRBJ2-6 gives the whole variable domain GAGVSQSPSNKVTEKGKDVELRCDPISGHTALYWYRQSLGQGLEFLIYFQGNSAPDKSGLPSDRFSAERTGGSVSTLTIQRTQQEDSAVYLCASSLQGVNSRANVLTFGAGSRLTVL.

The chain has TRBV27 and TRBJ1-2; 8 bases agree with TRBD1. From germline, CDR1 is MNHEY and CDR2 SMNVEV (reference sequence). The junction had 7 bases not matched to a gene; V was cut back by 3 bases and J by 4 bases. CDR3 size: 15 residues. CDR3 sequence reads: CASSFGRGRAYGYTF. The CDR3 nucleotides are TGTGCCAGCAGTTTTGGCAGGGGGCGCGCCTATGGCTACACCTTC.

Points on this clone: This same CDR3 is encoded by further DNA sequences in the sample. The gene calls are TRBV9 and TRBJ2-2; D call uncertain. Trimming removed 0 bases at V and 1 base at J, with 7 bases between. Germline lookup yields CDR1 SGDLS and CDR2 YYNGEE. The CDR3 covers 15 residues. CDR3: CASSVVSENTGELFF. CDR3 in DNA: TGTGCCAGCAGCGTAGTATCAGAGAACACCGGGGAGCTGTTTTTT. Together with reference TRBV9 and TRBJ2-2, the CDR3 gives the full variable domain: DSGVTQTPKHLITATGQRVTLRCSPRSGDLSVYWYQQSLDQGLQFLIQYYNGEERAKGNILERFSAQQFPDLHSELNLSSLELGDSALYFCASSVVSENTGELFFGEGSRLTVL.

This chain links TRBV20-1 with TRBJ2-2; D remains unclear. The germline gives CDR1 DFQATT, CDR2 SNEGSKA (reference sequence). There are 11 residues in the CDR3. Trimming shortened V by 6 bases and J by 7 bases, and 9 bases separated the two germline ends. The CDR3 DNA reads as TGCAGTGCCCCCGGAAGCGGGGAGCTGTTTTTT. This encodes CSAPGSGELFF.

This chain connects TRBV5-4 to TRBJ2-5; 10 bases fit TRBD2. Germline CDR1 SGHNT, CDR2 YYREEE (reference sequence). The CDR3 has 14 residues. Unmatched junction bases numbered 5, after V lost 4 bases and J lost 5 bases. In DNA form, the CDR3 reads TGTGCCAGCAGCGTTAGCGGGGGGTATGAGACCCAGTACTTC. Translation: CASSVSGGYETQYF.

This chain uses TRBV5-6 with TRBJ2-7; 8 bases are a match to TRBD1. Germline V gives CDR1 SGHDT, CDR2 YYEEEE. V gave up 6 bases and J gave up 2 bases; unmatched junction bases: 7. The CDR3 totals 14 residues. The CDR3 protein is CASNPGQEAYEQYF. DNA of the CDR3: TGTGCCAGCAACCCGGGACAGGAGGCCTACGAGCAGTACTTC.